In this sample, the clone carrying this TCR beta chain turned up many times. The antigen is undetermined. TCRdb analysed the 5' RACE reads with MiXCR anew, one entry per CDR3 protein. Here the sample spans 300,000 to 350,000 distinct CDR3 sequences, under 14% being singletons. This specimen belongs to a study of CD8 T cells in ankylosing spondylitis. Findings and limits, study-wide: Clones linked with disease were CD8+ and fairly uncommon in the peripheral blood.

CDR3 length: 13 residues. Germline lookup yields CDR1 DFQATT and CDR2 SNEGSKA (reference sequence). V lost 6 bases and J lost 3, with 15 bases in between. Sequenced: blood, either unsorted or a sorted T cell fraction (not recorded which). The sequence was obtained from a female donor with ankylosing spondylitis or in good health (not recorded which). The chain is built from TRBV20-1 and TRBJ2-7; the D gene could be TRBD1 or TRBD2 (5 bases each). CDR3 DNA: TGCAGTGCCAATGGGGACGGAAGCTACGAGCAGTACTTC. It is translated as CSANGDGSYEQYF.